This section outlines one T cell receptor (beta chain) sequence together with its context. Its antigen is unidentified. The J segment lost 6 bases and the V segment lost 1 base, leaving 8 bases of the junction unmatched. Germline V gene lookup returns CDR1 KGHSH and CDR2 LQKENI. The CDR3 consists of 15 residues. The method was immunoSEQ multiplex PCR; TCRdb's version includes in-frame clones alone and lacks a portion of them. Among 35,000 to 50,000 clones listed, over 60% were seen once. The sample belongs to a study of PD-1 blockade in classical Hodgkin lymphoma. General study results and limits: Patients with an early start, nivolumab under 1 year after ASCT, were excluded. Healthy donors reportedly exceeded newly diagnosed patients in baseline TCR diversity.

There was relapse after autologous stem cell transplantation in every patient, and there was variation in brentuximab vedotin exposure. Reported best responses ranged across complete response, partial response or progressive disease. This sequence joins TRBV18 and TRBJ1-2; 7 bases align to TRBD1. Sequencing used peripheral blood mononuclear cells (PBMCs), obtained at baseline. The receptor's source is a human donor with classical Hodgkin lymphoma. Here the CDR3 DNA reads TGTGCCAGCTCACCACAGGGTACAGGGACAGATGGCTACACCTTC. Its translation: CASSPQGTGTDGYTF.